These T cell receptor beta chains were read from a single sample in a study of blood T cell repertoires in COVID-19. Sequencing used immunoSEQ multiplex PCR; TCRdb keeps in-frame clones, though not all of them. The sample holds approximately 250,000 clones, around 89% seen once. Sequenced material: PBMCs or T cells enriched from blood (not recorded which). The receptors were gathered from a woman in her thirties or forties with acute COVID-19. Both conserved end residues are trimmed from each CDR3. Each record gives: V gene, clone size, CDR3 protein. Part of the rows lack a size; the others show once, few, many or a class for expanded clones.

V gene: TRBV2; clone size: -; CDR3 protein: ASSRTVDDSPLH
V gene: TRBV18; clone size: -; CDR3 protein: ASSPRTGEVLTNEKLF
V gene: TRBV24-1; clone size: -; CDR3 protein: ATSDSPGQGNDEQF
V gene: TRBV7-9; clone size: -; CDR3 protein: ASSLPVRHTQETQY
V gene: TRBV29-1; clone size: -; CDR3 protein: SVAVAGDQPQH
V gene: TRBV7-3; clone size: -; CDR3 protein: ASSLNPQRVDPYNEQF
V gene: TRBV18; clone size: -; CDR3 protein: ASSPTGFMGTDTQY
V gene: TRBV9; clone size: -; CDR3 protein: ASSVEGQGNQPQH
V gene: TRBV6-2/TRBV6-3; clone size: -; CDR3 protein: ASSRQTEGSGNTIY
V gene: TRBV18; clone size: -; CDR3 protein: ASSPLSGDEQF
V gene: TRBV19; clone size: -; CDR3 protein: ASSPLGLAGVFNEQF
V gene: TRBV29-1; clone size: -; CDR3 protein: SVERSVGAVNYGYT
V gene: TRBV6-5; clone size: once; CDR3 protein: ASSYTPTGTNTIY
V gene: TRBV9; clone size: -; CDR3 protein: ASSVEGGSPLH
V gene: TRBV30; clone size: -; CDR3 protein: AWSLSGRAGDTQY
V gene: TRBV5-1; clone size: -; CDR3 protein: ASSLASNRPNYGYT
V gene: TRBV3-1/TRBV3-2; clone size: -; CDR3 protein: ASSLNGLAGGPRDTQY
V gene: TRBV24-1; clone size: -; CDR3 protein: ATSDPAEGLNNEQF
V gene: TRBV24-1; clone size: -; CDR3 protein: ATSDPGTGGNNYGYT
V gene: TRBV5-4; clone size: -; CDR3 protein: ASSLGPGQGGNTEAF
V gene: TRBV19; clone size: -; CDR3 protein: ASSMGTGQGNTEAF
V gene: TRBV18; clone size: -; CDR3 protein: ASSPRPGVDQPQH
V gene: TRBV7-9; clone size: -; CDR3 protein: ASSLETGGRETQY
V gene: TRBV4-3; clone size: -; CDR3 protein: ASDPGQGANSPLH
V gene: TRBV27; clone size: -; CDR3 protein: ASSLSLADGELF
V gene: TRBV30; clone size: -; CDR3 protein: AWSRGQGGAF